One sample yielded the 7 T cell receptor beta chains listed below, sequenced in a study of T cell responses to AZD1222 COVID-19 vaccine. Sequencing was performed with immunoSEQ multiplex PCR; in TCRdb, only in-frame clones are kept and a portion is missing. This sample has 100,000 to 150,000 clones; around 90% occur once, and the top ten carry 4% to 5.5%. Here the sequenced sample was peripheral blood, taken on day 0 of MenACWY control vaccination. The receptors were gathered from an adult in good health.

The genes are TRBV12-2 and TRBJ1-3; whether TRBD1, the table's D call, matches the DNA was not checked. TRBV12-2 is assigned pseudogene status. The CDR3 contains 16 residues. DNA for the CDR3: TGTGCAAGTCGGGATCCGGGACAGGGGACAGGAAACACCATATATTTT. Its protein is CASRDPGQGTGNTIYF.

The chain links TRBV2 to TRBJ2-2; TRBD2 matches at 7 bases. The length of the CDR3 is 15 residues. The V segment lost 7 bases and the J segment 2 bases; nucleotides outside the gene matches: 7. The germline V gene has CDR1 SNHLY and CDR2 FYNNEI. CDR3 in amino acids: CASILAEHNTGELFF. For the CDR3, the DNA is TGTGCCAGCATTCTAGCGGAACACAACACCGGGGAGCTGTTTTTT.

The table lists this clone with a few counts. The V call is TRBV13, the J call TRBJ2-7, with a tentative D call TRBD1 (6 bases). The V end lost 7 bases, the J end lost 1 base, and 11 bases lay between the germline ends. CDR1 is PRHDT and CDR2 is FYEKMQ in the germline V gene (reference sequence). The CDR3 is made up of 13 amino acids. CDR3 amino acids: CASTIQGSYEQYV. DNA for the CDR3: TGTGCCAGCACCATACAGGGATCCTACGAGCAGTACGTC.

The chain links TRBV12-3 or TRBV12-4 to TRBJ2-7; D may be TRBD1 (6 bases). This CDR3 has 12 amino acids. Deletions cut 2 bases from V and 6 bases from J, with 8 bases between. CDR3 sequence: CASSLWGREQYF. The CDR3 nucleotides are TGTGCCAGCAGTTTATGGGGGCGCGAGCAGTACTTC.

This sequence joins TRBV6-1 and TRBJ2-7; D remains ambiguous. V was clipped by 1 base and J by 1 base, with 26 bases between them. Germline lookup yields CDR1 MNHNS and CDR2 SASEGT. The CDR3 has 20 residues. As DNA, the CDR3 is TGTGCCAGCAGTGAAGACAGCAAGGTCATGACACTCCCCGGGTCCTACGAGCAGTACTTC. This encodes CASSEDSKVMTLPGSYEQYF.

The chain is built from TRBV30 and TRBJ1-5; 7 bases map to TRBD1. Germline V lookup: CDR1 GTSNPN, CDR2 SVGIG (reference sequence). CDR3 size: 15 residues. V trimming: 1 base; J trimming: 4 bases; junction bases outside the gene matches: 7. CDR3 sequence: CAWSGTGRKNQPQHF. Here the CDR3 DNA reads TGTGCCTGGAGTGGGACAGGCAGAAAGAATCAGCCCCAGCATTTT.

This chain links TRBV23-1 with TRBJ2-7; 7 positions match TRBD1. Being an ORF, TRBV23-1 has a function that is uncertain. The J segment lost 2 bases and the V segment lost 4 bases, leaving 8 bases of the junction unmatched. The CDR3 runs 15 residues. The CDR3 loop reads CASSPKGTATYEQYV. The CDR3 DNA is TGCGCCAGCAGTCCAAAGGGGACAGCGACCTACGAGCAGTACGTC.